The 2 T cell receptor beta chains listed next were all sequenced from one sample in a study of CD8+CD57+ T cells in acquired aplastic anemia. The patients chosen for sequencing had shown expansion of CD8+CD57+ cells (detected by flow cytometry). Genomic DNA served as template for TCR beta VDJ and CDR3 profiling. Each CDR3 protein gets one entry after TCRdb re-called the reads with MiXCR. Among some 140,000 distinct CDR3 sequences listed, just over 50% were seen once. The sequenced sample was sorted CD4+, CD8+, or CD8+CD57+ T cells (not recorded which) from PBMCs. Receptor source: a human donor with aplastic anemia.

This clonotype has at least ten counts. The CDR3 reads CSARGDRVTGNTIYF. The CDR3 DNA follows: TGCAGTGCTAGGGGAGACAGGGTTACTGGAAACACCATATATTTT. This chain joins TRBV20-1 and TRBJ1-3, with 7 bases fitting TRBD1. The CDR3 covers 15 residues. The V and J ends lost 3 bases and 2 bases, in that order; junction bases with no gene match: 7. Germline lookup yields CDR1 DFQATT and CDR2 SNEGSKA (reference sequence).

V gene TRBV20-1 combines with J gene TRBJ1-2; D ambiguous. CDR3 length: 15 residues. Trimming cost V 3 bases and J 1 base, with 15 bases left between them. Germline V gives CDR1 DFQATT, CDR2 SNEGSKA (reference sequence). The CDR3 reads CSARADRRFNYGYTF. For the CDR3, the DNA is TGCAGTGCTAGGGCGGACCGACGATTTAACTATGGCTACACCTTC.